The clone carrying this TCR beta chain showed up just a few times. Its antigen is currently unknown. Combining a sample-barcoded 5' primer with a J-beta primer mix, a second PCR ran for about 7 to 12 cycles. Via MiXCR, TCRdb re-called the 5' RACE reads, giving one row per CDR3 protein. The sample consists of some 1.1 million distinct CDR3 sequences, 35% to 40% of them appearing once. This record belongs to a study of blood T cells in healthy people across ages. Study-level results: Naive CD4+ cells and diversity were both higher in long-lived donors than in aged donors.

Trimming removed 7 bases at V and 6 bases at J, with 21 bases between. The CDR3 sequence is 15 residues long. Germline V gene lookup returns CDR1 SGHRS and CDR2 YFSETQ. The TCR comes from a man younger than 35 in good health. The sample taken for sequencing was blood. This chain connects TRBV5-1 to TRBJ2-3; tentatively, D is TRBD2 (6 bases). Written as DNA, the CDR3 is TGCGCCAGCTTCACCGGGACTTCGCGGGCGGATACGCAGTATTTT. Protein product: CASFTGTSRADTQYF.